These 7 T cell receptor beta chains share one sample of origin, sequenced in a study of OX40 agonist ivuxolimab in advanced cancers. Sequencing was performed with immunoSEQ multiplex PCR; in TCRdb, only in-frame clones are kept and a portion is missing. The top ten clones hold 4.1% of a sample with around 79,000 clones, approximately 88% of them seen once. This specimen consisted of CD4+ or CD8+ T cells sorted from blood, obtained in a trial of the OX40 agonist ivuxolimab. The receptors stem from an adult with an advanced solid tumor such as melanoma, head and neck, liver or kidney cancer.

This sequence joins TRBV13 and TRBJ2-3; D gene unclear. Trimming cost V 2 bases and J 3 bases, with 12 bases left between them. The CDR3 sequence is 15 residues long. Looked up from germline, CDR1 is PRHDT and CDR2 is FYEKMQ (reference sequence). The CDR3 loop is CASSLSRAITDTQYF. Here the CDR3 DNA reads TGTGCCAGCAGCTTAAGCCGGGCTATAACAGATACGCAGTATTTT. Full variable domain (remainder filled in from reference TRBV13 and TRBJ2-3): AAGVIQSPRHLIKEKRETATLKCYPIPRHDTVYWYQQGPGQDPQFLISFYEKMQSDKGSIPDRFSAQQFSDYHSELNMSSLELGDSALYFCASSLSRAITDTQYFGPGTRLTVL.

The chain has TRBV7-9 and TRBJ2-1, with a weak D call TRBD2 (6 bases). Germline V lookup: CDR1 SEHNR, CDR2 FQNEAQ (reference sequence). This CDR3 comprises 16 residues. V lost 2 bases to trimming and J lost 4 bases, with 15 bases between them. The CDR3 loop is CASSLWREGGYNEQFF. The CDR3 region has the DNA TGTGCCAGCAGCTTATGGCGGGAAGGTGGGTACAATGAGCAGTTCTTC.

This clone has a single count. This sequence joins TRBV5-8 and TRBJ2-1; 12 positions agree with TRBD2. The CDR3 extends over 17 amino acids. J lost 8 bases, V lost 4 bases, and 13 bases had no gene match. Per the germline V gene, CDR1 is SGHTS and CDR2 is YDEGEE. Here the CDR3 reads CASSPRLAGAPGDEQFF. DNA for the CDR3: TGTGCCAGCAGCCCAAGACTAGCGGGAGCCCCGGGGGATGAGCAGTTCTTC.

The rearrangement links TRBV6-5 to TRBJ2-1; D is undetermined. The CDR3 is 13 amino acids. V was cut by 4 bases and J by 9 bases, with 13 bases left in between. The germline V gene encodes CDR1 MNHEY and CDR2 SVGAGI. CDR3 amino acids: CASSSPITFEQFF. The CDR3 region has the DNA TGTGCCAGCAGTTCCCCAATAACTTTTGAGCAGTTCTTC.

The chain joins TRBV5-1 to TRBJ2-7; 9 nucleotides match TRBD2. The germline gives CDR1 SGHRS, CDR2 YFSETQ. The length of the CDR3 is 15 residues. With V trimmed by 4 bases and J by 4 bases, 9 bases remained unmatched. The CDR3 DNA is TGCGCCAGCAGCATTGGACTAGCGAAACCTTACGAGCAGTACTTC. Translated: CASSIGLAKPYEQYF. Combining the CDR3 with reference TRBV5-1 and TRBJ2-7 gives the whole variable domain KAGVTQTPRYLIKTRGQQVTLSCSPISGHRSVSWYQQTPGQGLQFLFEYFSETQRNKGNFPGRFSGRQFSNSRSEMNVSTLELGDSALYLCASSIGLAKPYEQYFGPGTRLTVT.

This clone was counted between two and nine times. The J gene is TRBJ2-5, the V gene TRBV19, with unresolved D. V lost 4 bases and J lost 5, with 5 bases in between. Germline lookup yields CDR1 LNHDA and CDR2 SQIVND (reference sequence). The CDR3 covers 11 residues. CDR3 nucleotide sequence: TGTGCCAGTAGTAATTTCGAGACCCAGTACTTC. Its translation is CASSNFETQYF.

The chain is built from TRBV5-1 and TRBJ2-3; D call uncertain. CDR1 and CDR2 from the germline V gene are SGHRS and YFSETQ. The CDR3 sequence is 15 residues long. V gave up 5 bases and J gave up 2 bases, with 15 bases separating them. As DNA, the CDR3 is TGCGCCAGCAGTCAAAATCATCCATCCACAGATACGCAGTATTTT. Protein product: CASSQNHPSTDTQYF.